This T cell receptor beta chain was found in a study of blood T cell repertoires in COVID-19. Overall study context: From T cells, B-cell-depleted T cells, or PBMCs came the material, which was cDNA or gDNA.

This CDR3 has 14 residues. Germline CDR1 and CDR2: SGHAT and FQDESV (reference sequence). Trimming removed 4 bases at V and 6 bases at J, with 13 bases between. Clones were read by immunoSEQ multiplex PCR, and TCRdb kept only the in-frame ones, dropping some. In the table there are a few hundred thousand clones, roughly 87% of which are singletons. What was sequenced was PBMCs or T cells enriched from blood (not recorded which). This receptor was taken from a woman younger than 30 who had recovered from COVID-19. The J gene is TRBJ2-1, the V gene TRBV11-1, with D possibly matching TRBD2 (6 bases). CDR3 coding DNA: TGTGCCAGCAGCTCTCGGGACTGGTCCAATGAGCAGTTCTTC. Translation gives CASSSRDWSNEQFF.